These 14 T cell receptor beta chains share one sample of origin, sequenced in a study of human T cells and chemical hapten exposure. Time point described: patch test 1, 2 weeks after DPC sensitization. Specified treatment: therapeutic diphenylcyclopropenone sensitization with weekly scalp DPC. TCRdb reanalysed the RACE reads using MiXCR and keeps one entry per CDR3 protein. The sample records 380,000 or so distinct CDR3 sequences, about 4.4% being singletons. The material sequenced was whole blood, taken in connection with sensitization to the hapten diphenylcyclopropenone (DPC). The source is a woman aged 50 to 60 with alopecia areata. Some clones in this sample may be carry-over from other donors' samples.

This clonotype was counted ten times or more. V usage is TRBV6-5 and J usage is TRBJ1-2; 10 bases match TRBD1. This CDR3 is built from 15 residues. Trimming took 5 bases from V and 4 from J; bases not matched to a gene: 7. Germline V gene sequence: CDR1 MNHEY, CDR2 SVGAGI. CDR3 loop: CASSIAGQGIYGYTF. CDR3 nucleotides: TGTGCCAGCAGTATAGCGGGACAGGGGATCTATGGCTACACCTTC.

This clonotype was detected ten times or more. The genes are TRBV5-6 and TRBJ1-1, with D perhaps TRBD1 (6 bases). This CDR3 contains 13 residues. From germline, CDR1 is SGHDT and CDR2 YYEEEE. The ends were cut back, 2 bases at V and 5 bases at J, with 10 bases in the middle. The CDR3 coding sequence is TGTGCCAGCAGCTTTACAGGGAGGACTGAAGCTTTCTTT. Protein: CASSFTGRTEAFF.

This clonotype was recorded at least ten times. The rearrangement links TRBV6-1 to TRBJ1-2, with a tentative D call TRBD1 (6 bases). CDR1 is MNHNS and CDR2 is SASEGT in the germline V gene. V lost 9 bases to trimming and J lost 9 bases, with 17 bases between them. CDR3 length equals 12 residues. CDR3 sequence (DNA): TGTGCCAGTGAGGGGGGCGTTATGCGCTACACCTTC. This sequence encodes CASEGGVMRYTF.

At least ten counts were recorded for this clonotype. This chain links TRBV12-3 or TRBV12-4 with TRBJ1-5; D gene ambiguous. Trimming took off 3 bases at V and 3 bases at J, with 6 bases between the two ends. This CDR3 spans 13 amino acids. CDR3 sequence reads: CASSFGDNQPQHF. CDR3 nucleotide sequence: TGTGCCAGCAGTTTTGGGGACAATCAGCCCCAGCATTTT.

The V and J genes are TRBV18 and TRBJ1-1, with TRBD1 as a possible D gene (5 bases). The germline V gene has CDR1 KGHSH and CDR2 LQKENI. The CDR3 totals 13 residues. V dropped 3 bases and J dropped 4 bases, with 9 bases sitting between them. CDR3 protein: CASSPMDTTEAFF. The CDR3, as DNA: TGTGCCAGCTCACCGATGGACACCACTGAAGCTTTCTTT.

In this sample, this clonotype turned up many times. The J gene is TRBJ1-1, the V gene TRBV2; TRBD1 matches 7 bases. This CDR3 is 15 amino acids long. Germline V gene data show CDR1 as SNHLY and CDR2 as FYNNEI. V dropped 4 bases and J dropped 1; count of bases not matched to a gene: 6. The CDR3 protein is CASSGTRQGNTEAFF. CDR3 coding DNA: TGTGCCAGCAGTGGAACCCGACAGGGGAACACTGAAGCTTTCTTT.

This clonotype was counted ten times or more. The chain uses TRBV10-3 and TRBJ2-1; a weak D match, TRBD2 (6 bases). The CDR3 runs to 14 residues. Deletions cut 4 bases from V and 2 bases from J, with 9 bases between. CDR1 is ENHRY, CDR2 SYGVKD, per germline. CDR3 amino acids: CAISVERAYNEQFF. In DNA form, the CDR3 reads TGTGCCATCAGTGTAGAGCGGGCCTACAATGAGCAGTTCTTC.

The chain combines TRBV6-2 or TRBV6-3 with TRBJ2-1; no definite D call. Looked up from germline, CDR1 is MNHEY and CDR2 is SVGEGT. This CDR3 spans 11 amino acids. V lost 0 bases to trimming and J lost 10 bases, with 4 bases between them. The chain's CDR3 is CASSYSTEQFF. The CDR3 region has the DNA TGTGCCAGCAGTTACTCTACGGAGCAGTTCTTC.

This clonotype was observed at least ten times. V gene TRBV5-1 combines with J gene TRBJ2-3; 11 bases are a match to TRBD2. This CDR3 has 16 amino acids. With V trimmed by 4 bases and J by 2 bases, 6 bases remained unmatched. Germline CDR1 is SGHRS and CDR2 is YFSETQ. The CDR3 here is CASSETTSGATDTQYF. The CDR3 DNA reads TGCGCCAGCAGCGAGACGACTAGCGGGGCCACAGATACGCAGTATTTT.

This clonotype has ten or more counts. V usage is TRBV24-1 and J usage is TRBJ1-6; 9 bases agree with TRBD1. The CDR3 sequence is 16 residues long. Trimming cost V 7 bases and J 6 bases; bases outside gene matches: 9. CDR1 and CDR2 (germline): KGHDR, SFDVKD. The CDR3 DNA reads TGTGCCACCAGCCAAACTTACAGGGGGCCTAATTCACCCCTCCACTTT. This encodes CATSQTYRGPNSPLHF.

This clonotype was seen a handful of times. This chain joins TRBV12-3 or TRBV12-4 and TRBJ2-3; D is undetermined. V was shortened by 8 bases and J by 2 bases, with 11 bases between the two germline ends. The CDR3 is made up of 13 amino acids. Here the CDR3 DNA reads TGTGCCAGCGGCCGCAACCCCACAGATACGCAGTATTTT. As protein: CASGRNPTDTQYF.

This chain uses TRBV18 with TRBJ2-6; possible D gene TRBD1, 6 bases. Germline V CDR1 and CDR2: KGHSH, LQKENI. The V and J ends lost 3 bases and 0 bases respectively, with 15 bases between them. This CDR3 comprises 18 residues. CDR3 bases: TGTGCCAGCTCACCGAGAGGACAGAAGATCTCTGGGGCCAACGTCCTGACTTTC. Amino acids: CASSPRGQKISGANVLTF.

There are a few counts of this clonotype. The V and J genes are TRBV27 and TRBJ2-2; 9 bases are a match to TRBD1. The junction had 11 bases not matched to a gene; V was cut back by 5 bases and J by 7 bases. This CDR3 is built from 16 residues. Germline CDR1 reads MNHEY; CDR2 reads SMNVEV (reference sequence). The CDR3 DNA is TGTGCCAGCAGTACGACCGGGACAGGGTTGGTCGGGGAGCTGTTTTTT. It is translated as CASSTTGTGLVGELFF.

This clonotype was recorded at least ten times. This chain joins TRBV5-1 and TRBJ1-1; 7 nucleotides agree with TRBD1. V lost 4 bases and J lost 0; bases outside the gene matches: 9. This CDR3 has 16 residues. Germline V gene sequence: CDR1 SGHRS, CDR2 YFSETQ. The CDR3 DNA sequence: TGCGCCAGCAGCCTCCCCCACAGGGGCATGAACACTGAAGCTTTCTTT. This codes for CASSLPHRGMNTEAFF.